The following is a T cell receptor (beta chain) sequence with its context. This entry comes from a study of Ad26.COV2.S vaccination and SARS-CoV-2 variants. CDR3 length: 15 residues. Per germline, CDR1 KGHSH and CDR2 LQKENI. The V gene end was trimmed by 5 bases and the J gene end by 4 bases; junction bases not matched to a gene: 7. TCRdb's copy holds only in-frame clones and misses some; the assay was immunoSEQ multiplex PCR. The table lists about 350,000 clones, more than 85% of them singletons. Noted treatment: 15 to 20 received Ad26.COV2.S at low or high dose, single or two shots; about 5 received placebo; per-sample allocation not given. All samples were drawn on day 63, counting from the first vaccine or placebo injection.

This receptor was identified in a person between 18 and 60 years old who received the Ad26.COV2.S COVID-19 vaccine or a placebo. This specimen consisted of peripheral blood, obtained in a trial of Ad26.COV2.S vaccine versus placebo. V is TRBV18 and J is TRBJ1-5; the match to TRBD1 covers 8 bases. The CDR3 coding sequence is TGTGCCAGCTCAAGGACAGGGAATGGTAATCAGCCCCAGCATTTT. Translation: CASSRTGNGNQPQHF.